The 30 T cell receptor beta chains reported below all come from one sample, sequenced in a study of blood T cell repertoires in COVID-19. The protocol was immunoSEQ multiplex PCR, while the TCRdb copy is restricted to in-frame clones and leaves out a portion. The table has around 200,000 clones, approximately 85% seen once; the top ten hold under 8%. Sequencing was performed on PBMCs or T cells enriched from blood (not recorded which). These receptors came from a man aged 35-49 years who had recovered from COVID-19.

This chain connects TRBV9 to TRBJ1-2, with TRBD1 as a possible D gene (5 bases). This CDR3 has 17 residues. V gave up 4 bases and J gave up 5 bases, with 24 bases separating them. Germline values: CDR1 SGDLS, CDR2 YYNGEE. CDR3 amino acids: CASSTTPSRGDGYGYTF. The CDR3, as DNA: TGTGCCAGCAGCACGACACCCTCGCGGGGGGACGGGTATGGCTACACCTTC.

The chain couples TRBV7-8 to TRBJ1-4, with D tentatively TRBD1 (5 bases). The germline gives CDR1 SGHVS, CDR2 FQNEAQ. V shed 1 base and J shed 8 bases, with 14 bases lying between them. This CDR3 is built from 15 residues. CDR3 DNA: TGTGCCAGCAGCTTAGGGCTCAGGGAGGACGAAAAACTGTTTTTT. Protein: CASSLGLREDEKLFF.

The V gene is TRBV19, the J gene TRBJ1-2; D not certain. The CDR3 totals 14 residues. Germline V gives CDR1 LNHDA, CDR2 SQIVND (reference sequence). V lost 3 bases, J lost 8 bases, and 16 bases lay in between. The CDR3 reads CASSMLHERMGYTF. Here the CDR3 DNA reads TGTGCCAGTAGTATGCTCCATGAGCGGATGGGCTACACCTTC.

This chain connects TRBV7-2 to TRBJ1-5; unclear D gene. CDR1 is SGHTA and CDR2 is FQGNSA in the germline V gene. Trimming took 5 bases from V and 7 from J, leaving 12 bases between them. This CDR3 comprises 13 residues. CDR3 sequence (DNA): TGTGCCAGCAGCCCCGGTCCCCGGCAGCCCCAGCATTTT. This translates into CASSPGPRQPQHF.

This rearrangement joins TRBV3-1 (or the pseudogene TRBV3-2) to TRBJ2-7; D is possibly TRBD2 (5 bases). CDR3 length equals 14 residues. V was clipped by 1 base and J by 6 bases, with 13 bases between them. Germline V gene data show CDR1 as LGHDT and CDR2 as YNNKEL (reference sequence). For the CDR3, the DNA is TGTGCCAGCAGCCAAGTAGGAGGCTTCGCCGAGCAGTACTTC. This sequence encodes CASSQVGGFAEQYF.

The chain uses TRBV5-6 and TRBJ1-2; 9 bases are shared with TRBD1. The V gene's germline CDR1 is SGHDT and CDR2 YYEEEE. V lost 0 bases, J lost 5 bases, and 5 bases stayed unmatched. This CDR3 has 15 amino acids. The CDR3, as DNA: TGTGCCAGCAGCTTGGCGGGGGACAGGGTGTATGGCTACACCTTC. Protein product: CASSLAGDRVYGYTF. Full variable domain (missing parts from reference TRBV5-6 and TRBJ1-2): DAGVTQSPTHLIKTRGQQVTLRCSPKSGHDTVSWYQQALGQGPQFIFQYYEEEERQRGNFPDRFSGHQFPNYSSELNVNALLLGDSALYLCASSLAGDRVYGYTFGSGTRLTVV.

The J gene is TRBJ1-1, the V gene TRBV19; possibly TRBD1 for D (6 bases). Looked up from germline, CDR1 is LNHDA and CDR2 is SQIVND (reference sequence). The CDR3 is 15 amino acids. The V and J ends lost 7 bases and 5 bases respectively, with 20 bases between them. The CDR3, as DNA: TGTGCCAGTACCCAGACACCTTCCCAGGGGACTGAAGCTTTCTTT. Its translation: CASTQTPSQGTEAFF.

This chain links TRBV13 with TRBJ1-2; D call uncertain. CDR1 is PRHDT and CDR2 is FYEKMQ in the germline V gene (reference sequence). Trimming stripped 1 base from V and 2 bases from J, with 11 bases between. The CDR3 contains 15 residues. CDR3 nucleotides: TGTGCCAGCAGCTTAGAATACAGACAAAACTATGGCTACACCTTC. This codes for CASSLEYRQNYGYTF.

This rearrangement joins TRBV10-3 to TRBJ1-3; D unresolved. In germline, CDR1 is ENHRY, CDR2 SYGVKD. The ends were cut back, 0 bases at V and 3 bases at J, with 12 bases in the middle. CDR3 size: 16 residues. The CDR3 nucleotides read TGTGCCATCAGTGAGTCAGGTTCGGAGGATGGAAACACCATATATTTT. Its protein product is CAISESGSEDGNTIYF.

This chain links TRBV27 with TRBJ1-6; 7 positions agree with TRBD1. J lost 7 bases, V lost 5 bases, and 11 bases had no gene match. The CDR3 length is 16 residues. CDR1 MNHEY and CDR2 SMNVEV come from the germline V gene (reference sequence). The CDR3 DNA sequence: TGTGCCAGCAGTGCAGTACAGGGGCAGGGGAATTCACCCCTCCACTTT. Its translation: CASSAVQGQGNSPLHF.

This chain links TRBV3-1 (or the pseudogene TRBV3-2) with TRBJ1-1; D may be TRBD1 (5 bases). V lost 4 bases to trimming and J lost 6 bases, with 9 bases between them. Per the germline V gene, CDR1 is LGHDT and CDR2 is YNNKEL (reference sequence). This CDR3 region has 12 residues. The DNA for the CDR3 is TGTGCCAGCAGCCGTCAAGGGGCTGAAGCTTTCTTT. Translation gives CASSRQGAEAFF.

The rearrangement uses TRBV4-1 and TRBJ2-7, with D perhaps matching TRBD1 (7 bases). Trimming pared 0 bases from V and 1 base from J, leaving 10 bases between. Germline CDR1 MGHRA, CDR2 YSYEKL. There are 15 residues in the CDR3. The CDR3 protein is CASSQEGGQSYEQYF. In nucleotides, the CDR3 is TGCGCCAGCAGCCAAGAGGGGGGACAGTCCTACGAGCAGTACTTC.

The chain combines TRBV7-9 with TRBJ2-7; 8 positions match TRBD1. Germline V gene data show CDR1 as SEHNR and CDR2 as FQNEAQ (reference sequence). V gave up 2 bases and J gave up 0 bases; unmatched junction bases: 9. The CDR3 is 17 amino acids. CDR3 in DNA: TGTGCCAGCAGCTTATTCCCCGGGGACAGGAGCTCCTACGAGCAGTACTTC. Protein sequence: CASSLFPGDRSSYEQYF.

This clone rates as medium-sized. The V and J genes are TRBV30 and TRBJ1-3, with no clear D. V shed 1 base and J shed 0 bases, with 7 bases lying between them. The CDR3 has 14 amino acids. The germline V gene has CDR1 GTSNPN and CDR2 SVGIG (reference sequence). Written as DNA, the CDR3 is TGTGCCTGGAGTGCCGGGAACTCTGGAAACACCATATATTTT. Translated: CAWSAGNSGNTIYF.

The J gene is TRBJ2-1, the V gene TRBV5-1; no definite D call. Germline V gene lookup returns CDR1 SGHRS and CDR2 YFSETQ. Trimming left V 0 bases short and J 12 bases short, with 16 bases between. The CDR3 is 14 residues long. DNA of the CDR3: TGCGCCAGCAGCTTGGCCAGCGCGGAGCCGGGGCAGTTCTTC. It is translated as CASSLASAEPGQFF.

The gene calls are TRBV7-3 and TRBJ2-1, with 7 bases fitting TRBD2. With 5 bases clipped from V and 5 bases from J, the junction kept 6 bases outside the gene matches. This CDR3 is built from 14 residues. Germline values: CDR1 SGHTA, CDR2 FQGTGA. The chain's CDR3 is CASSAGLVDNEQFF. DNA of the CDR3: TGTGCCAGCAGCGCCGGACTAGTCGACAATGAGCAGTTCTTC.

The rearrangement uses TRBV5-1 and TRBJ2-3, with D perhaps TRBD1 (6 bases). The CDR3 covers 13 residues. CDR1 SGHRS and CDR2 YFSETQ come from the germline V gene. Between the trimmed V and J ends, which lost 7 bases and 0 bases, there was a span of 9 bases. The CDR3 is CASGQPSTDTQYF. CDR3 coding DNA: TGCGCCAGCGGACAGCCTAGCACAGATACGCAGTATTTT.

The rearrangement joins TRBV3-1 (or the pseudogene TRBV3-2) to TRBJ2-3, with D hard to call. V was pared by 1 base and J by 3 bases, with 5 bases between. Germline V gene data show CDR1 as LGHDT and CDR2 as YNNKEL (reference sequence). This CDR3 has 13 amino acids. The CDR3 loop is CASSQAETDTQYF. CDR3 bases: TGTGCCAGCAGCCAAGCGGAGACAGATACGCAGTATTTT.

The chain couples TRBV5-1 to TRBJ2-1, with D possibly matching TRBD2 (6 bases). V lost 3 bases and J 4 bases, leaving 23 bases between the germline ends. The CDR3 covers 18 residues. Germline CDR1 SGHRS, CDR2 YFSETQ. The CDR3 sequence is CASSSSLGGAGGYNEQFF. CDR3 DNA sequence: TGCGCCAGCAGCTCGTCCCTTGGCGGGGCCGGCGGTTACAATGAGCAGTTCTTC.

The V and J genes are TRBV9 and TRBJ2-1, with D tentatively TRBD1 (6 bases). V was pared by 3 bases and J by 6 bases, with 19 bases between. The CDR3 has 16 amino acids. Germline V gives CDR1 SGDLS, CDR2 YYNGEE. CDR3 bases: TGTGCCAGCAGCGGACATACAGGGCGGGTTGGCAATGAGCAGTTCTTC. Protein sequence: CASSGHTGRVGNEQFF.

CDR3 sequence reads: CASSLNRDSNQPQHF. The CDR3 region has the DNA TGTGCCAGCAGTTTGAACCGAGATAGCAATCAGCCCCAGCATTTT. This chain uses TRBV27 with TRBJ1-5; D gene uncertain. CDR3 length: 15 amino acids. The V end was cut by 3 bases, the J end by 0 bases, with 9 bases between. Germline V gene lookup returns CDR1 MNHEY and CDR2 SMNVEV (reference sequence).

The chain has TRBV28 and TRBJ2-1; D unclear. This CDR3 region has 10 residues. Per the germline V gene, CDR1 is MDHEN and CDR2 is SYDVKM. The V and J ends lost 5 bases and 6 bases respectively, with 2 bases between them. In DNA, the CDR3 is TGTGCCAGCAGTCTCAATGAGCAGTTCTTC. Amino acid sequence: CASSLNEQFF.

This chain links TRBV29-1 with TRBJ2-1; TRBD2 matches 13 bases. Losses at the gene ends were 2 bases for V and 8 bases for J; bases not matched to a gene: 18. The germline V gene has CDR1 SQVTM and CDR2 ANQGSEA. The CDR3 loop spans 19 amino acids. CDR3 nucleotide sequence: TGCAGCGTTGAATCTGGCCGAACCGGGACTAGCGGGACCGCCGATGAGCAGTTCTTC. Translation gives CSVESGRTGTSGTADEQFF.

The chain joins TRBV7-9 to TRBJ2-7, with 8 positions matching TRBD2. The V and J ends lost 4 bases and 5 bases, in that order; junction bases with no gene match: 19. CDR1 SEHNR and CDR2 FQNEAQ come from the germline V gene (reference sequence). The CDR3 totals 18 residues. The chain's CDR3 is CASSSIPSFQAGDDEQYF. The CDR3 DNA is TGTGCCAGCAGCTCTATTCCTTCCTTCCAAGCGGGAGATGACGAGCAGTACTTC.

This clone showed up just once. This chain links TRBV7-9 with TRBJ1-1; possibly TRBD1 for D (6 bases). CDR3 length equals 16 residues. V lost 5 bases, J lost 0 bases, and 16 bases lay in between. Germline-derived CDR1 and CDR2 are SEHNR and FQNEAQ (reference sequence). The DNA of the CDR3 is TGTGCCAGCAGCGAGGCAAGGGGGAGCGTGAACACTGAAGCTTTCTTT. Its translation: CASSEARGSVNTEAFF.

The genes are TRBV9 and TRBJ1-1; tentative D call: TRBD1 (6 bases). Germline assignment: CDR1 SGDLS and CDR2 YYNGEE. V dropped 4 bases and J dropped 8 bases, with 18 bases sitting between them. The CDR3 is 14 residues long. CDR3 region: CASSQQGEIQEAFF. CDR3 DNA: TGTGCCAGCAGCCAACAGGGAGAAATTCAGGAAGCTTTCTTT.

The gene calls are TRBV24-1 and TRBJ1-2; 8 positions agree with TRBD1. Losses at the gene ends were 2 bases for V and 10 bases for J; bases not matched to a gene: 14. The CDR3 is 16 residues long. CDR1 and CDR2 (germline): KGHDR, SFDVKD. The CDR3 sequence is CATSDSPGQGGVDYTF. CDR3 DNA sequence: TGTGCCACCAGTGATTCCCCCGGACAGGGTGGCGTCGACTACACCTTC.

V gene TRBV27 combines with J gene TRBJ1-5; TRBD1 aligns across 8 bases. The CDR3 runs 14 residues. J lost 6 bases, V lost 5 bases, and 6 bases had no gene match. In germline, CDR1 is MNHEY, CDR2 SMNVEV (reference sequence). The CDR3 reads CASSPQTGAQPQHF. The DNA of the CDR3 is TGTGCCAGCAGTCCGCAGACAGGGGCTCAGCCCCAGCATTTT.

J is TRBJ2-7 and V is TRBV12-3 or TRBV12-4; TRBD1 matches at 10 bases. The CDR3 sequence is 12 residues long. V dropped 6 bases and J dropped 12; count of bases not matched to a gene: 8. Here the CDR3 reads CASSYGTGVGYF. CDR3 sequence (DNA): TGTGCCAGCAGCTACGGGACAGGGGTGGGGTACTTC.

The chain employs TRBV10-2 and TRBJ1-1, with 12 bases lining up with TRBD1. Per germline, CDR1 WSHSY and CDR2 SAAADI. This CDR3 has 21 amino acids. After removal of 6 bases from V and 7 bases from J, the junction contained 27 bases not matched to a gene. In nucleotides, the CDR3 is TGCGCCAGCAGCAAACCCGAGGGGAGGGACAGGGGGCTCTCCCGCGCGAGTGAAGCTTTCTTT. Its protein product is CASSKPEGRDRGLSRASEAFF.